A single sample gave rise to the 30 T cell receptor beta chains below, sequenced in a study of blood T cell repertoires in COVID-19 (dated by TCRdb to 2020 to 2021). Library preparation was by the immunoSEQ multiplex PCR assay. TCRdb carries this immuneACCESS record with in-frame sequences only. Its versions omit some clonotypes, under half of them owing to an unresolved V gene in the studies checked, with the rest unexplained. Present in this sample are around 130,000 clones, more than 80% of which were seen just once. The ten largest make up 9% to 15% of the sample. The sequenced material came from peripheral blood. The source of these receptors is a woman in her sixties or seventies with acute or convalescent COVID-19.

The rearrangement uses TRBV5-1 and TRBJ2-3, with D maybe TRBD1 (7 bases). V was shortened by 4 bases and J by 1 base, with 16 bases between the two germline ends. CDR1 is SGHRS and CDR2 is YFSETQ in the germline V gene. The CDR3 contains 16 residues. The CDR3 spells CASSPRQGGGTDTQYF. For the CDR3, the DNA is TGCGCCAGCAGCCCCAGACAGGGAGGAGGCACAGATACGCAGTATTTT.

This clone was observed a few times. This rearrangement joins TRBV5-4 to TRBJ2-7, with a possible D match to TRBD2 (5 bases). Germline CDR1 and CDR2: SGHNT and YYREEE (reference sequence). The V and J ends lost 7 bases and 4 bases respectively, with 6 bases between them. The CDR3 consists of 10 residues. CDR3 residues: CASGGYEQYV. The DNA for the CDR3 is TGTGCCAGCGGAGGTTACGAGCAGTACGTC.

The gene calls are TRBV5-1 and TRBJ1-2; TRBD1 agrees at 10 bases. Germline trimming cut 2 bases from V and 8 bases from J; bases unmatched to any gene: 9. CDR1 is SGHRS, CDR2 YFSETQ, per germline. CDR3 length: 15 amino acids. As DNA, the CDR3 is TGCGCCAGCAGCTTACAGACAGGGGGCCTGCAGGGCTACACCTTC. Translating it yields CASSLQTGGLQGYTF.

The V and J genes are TRBV2 and TRBJ2-3, with a possible D match to TRBD1 (5 bases). The CDR3 is 14 residues long. V lost 2 bases and J 3 bases, leaving 9 bases between the germline ends. Germline V gene data show CDR1 as SNHLY and CDR2 as FYNNEI. Here the CDR3 reads CASSEQGWTDTQYF. CDR3 DNA: TGTGCCAGCAGTGAACAGGGCTGGACAGATACGCAGTATTTT.

The chain recombines TRBV25-1 with TRBJ1-4; unclear D gene. The germline V gene encodes CDR1 MGHDK and CDR2 SYGVNS. The CDR3 has 14 amino acids. The V gene lost 2 bases and the J gene lost 0 bases, with 4 bases spanning the gap. The CDR3, as DNA: TGTGCCAGCAGTGAACAAACAACTAATGAAAAACTGTTTTTT. This encodes CASSEQTTNEKLFF.

This rearrangement joins TRBV6-6 to TRBJ1-1; D might be TRBD1 (5 bases). CDR3 size: 14 residues. Germline loops: CDR1 MNHNY, CDR2 SVGAGI (reference sequence). V dropped 5 bases and J dropped 0 bases, with 10 bases sitting between them. The CDR3 protein is CASSPPTVNTEAFF. CDR3 bases: TGTGCCAGCAGTCCCCCGACAGTGAACACTGAAGCTTTCTTT.

This chain links TRBV5-1 with TRBJ1-1; TRBD1 might be the D (5 bases). V lost 6 bases to trimming and J lost 3 bases, with 18 bases between them. Germline loops: CDR1 SGHRS, CDR2 YFSETQ. This CDR3 is built from 15 residues. CDR3 sequence reads: CASTRDYHGDTEAFF. The CDR3 nucleotides read TGCGCCAGCACCCGGGACTACCACGGGGACACTGAAGCTTTCTTT.

The chain carries TRBV19 and TRBJ1-2, with TRBD1 as a possible D gene (6 bases). Germline V gene data show CDR1 as LNHDA and CDR2 as SQIVND (reference sequence). CDR3 length: 14 residues. The V end was cut by 8 bases, the J end by 8 bases, with 21 bases between. CDR3 DNA sequence: TGTGCCAGTGGATTTACAGGGTTGGGGACGGGCTACACCTTC. As protein: CASGFTGLGTGYTF. Together with reference TRBV19 and TRBJ1-2, the CDR3 gives the full variable domain: DGGITQSPKYLFRKEGQNVTLSCEQNLNHDAMYWYRQDPGQGLRLIYYSQIVNDFQKGDIAEGYSVSREKKESFPLTVTSAQKNPTAFYLCASGFTGLGTGYTFGSGTRLTVV.

The chain recombines TRBV10-1 with TRBJ2-2; the D gene is possibly TRBD1 (5 bases). The CDR3 spans 15 residues. CDR1 and CDR2 from the germline V gene are WNHNN and SYGVQD (reference sequence). V gave up 2 bases and J gave up 1 base, with 8 bases separating them. The CDR3 is CASSESRGNTGELFF. The CDR3 DNA follows: TGCGCCAGCAGTGAGAGTAGGGGGAACACCGGGGAGCTGTTTTTT.

This clone has a handful of counts. The CDR3 reads CASDRGRREAFF. The CDR3 coding sequence is TGTGCCAGTGACAGGGGGCGGAGGGAAGCTTTCTTT. The rearrangement uses TRBV19 and TRBJ1-1, with 10 bases identical to TRBD1. The germline CDR1 and CDR2 sequences are LNHDA and SQIVND (reference sequence). With V trimmed by 8 bases and J by 8 bases, 5 bases remained unmatched. The CDR3 is 12 residues long.

There are a few counts of this clone. This rearrangement joins TRBV12-3 or TRBV12-4 to TRBJ1-2, with 7 bases matching TRBD1. The V and J ends lost 8 bases and 8 bases, in that order; junction bases with no gene match: 11. The CDR3 has 13 residues. CDR3: CASSKQQGEGYTF. DNA of the CDR3: TGTGCCAGCTCTAAGCAGCAGGGGGAAGGCTACACCTTC.

This chain uses TRBV5-4 with TRBJ2-5; 11 nucleotides agree with TRBD1. CDR3 length: 15 amino acids. With 3 bases clipped from V and 5 bases from J, the junction kept 6 bases outside the gene matches. Germline V lookup: CDR1 SGHNT, CDR2 YYREEE (reference sequence). The CDR3 region has the DNA TGTGCCAGCAGCTCCGGACAGGGGGCGCGGGAGACCCAGTACTTC. This sequence encodes CASSSGQGARETQYF.

The chain carries TRBV9 and TRBJ1-2, with TRBD1 as a possible D gene (6 bases). Germline assignment: CDR1 SGDLS and CDR2 YYNGEE. The CDR3 runs 15 residues. Trimming shortened V by 0 bases and J by 8 bases, and 17 bases separated the two germline ends. CDR3 bases: TGTGCCAGCAGCGTAGGCAGGACGGGGGGCGACGGCTACACCTTC. As protein: CASSVGRTGGDGYTF.

The chain links TRBV19 to TRBJ1-2; 8 bases align to TRBD1. V shed 7 bases, J shed 2 bases, and the junction held 6 bases outside the gene matches. Germline V gene sequence: CDR1 LNHDA, CDR2 SQIVND (reference sequence). This CDR3 region has 14 residues. The DNA of the CDR3 is TGTGCCAGTAAGGATCAGGGGGCGAACTATGGCTACACCTTC. Translation gives CASKDQGANYGYTF. Using reference TRBV19 and TRBJ1-2 for the parts outside the CDR3, the full variable domain is DGGITQSPKYLFRKEGQNVTLSCEQNLNHDAMYWYRQDPGQGLRLIYYSQIVNDFQKGDIAEGYSVSREKKESFPLTVTSAQKNPTAFYLCASKDQGANYGYTFGSGTRLTVV.

This clone was observed a handful of times. The chain joins TRBV29-1 to TRBJ1-1, with 7 positions matching TRBD1. CDR3 size: 14 residues. Unmatched junction bases numbered 9, after V lost 3 bases and J lost 5 bases. Germline lookup yields CDR1 SQVTM and CDR2 ANQGSEA. The CDR3 DNA reads TGCAGCGTTGACCTAACAGGGGCGGAGACTGAAGCTTTCTTT. Translation: CSVDLTGAETEAFF.

V usage is TRBV6-5 and J usage is TRBJ1-5; D unclear. With 5 bases removed from V and 7 bases from J, the gap between germline ends came to 12 bases. The CDR3 totals 13 residues. Germline CDR1 MNHEY, CDR2 SVGAGI. The CDR3 region has the DNA TGTGCCAGCAGTAGAACAGAGTTGCAGCCCCAGCATTTT. Protein product: CASSRTELQPQHF.

CDR3 coding DNA: TGTGCCAGCAGCCAAGGCGGGGGAGCTAGCACAGATACGCAGTATTTT. It is translated as CASSQGGGASTDTQYF. V and J are TRBV4-2 and TRBJ2-3; 7 bases fit TRBD2. V shed 1 base and J 0 bases; nucleotides not matched to a gene: 4. This CDR3 is 16 amino acids long. From germline, CDR1 is LGHNA and CDR2 YNFKEQ.

The rearrangement links TRBV7-8 to TRBJ1-2, with 7 nucleotides matching TRBD1. The CDR3 runs to 13 residues. Per the germline V gene, CDR1 is SGHVS and CDR2 is FQNEAQ. After removal of 5 bases from V and 8 bases from J, the junction contained 8 bases not matched to a gene. DNA of the CDR3: TGTGCCAGCAGCCAAGCAGGGGGATGGGGCTACACCTTC. Amino acid sequence: CASSQAGGWGYTF.

The chain is built from TRBV12-3 or TRBV12-4 and TRBJ1-1, with D possibly matching TRBD1 (5 bases). This CDR3 comprises 11 residues. Trimming cost V 8 bases and J 4 bases, with 8 bases left between them. CDR3 in amino acids: CASARATEAFF. The CDR3 region has the DNA TGTGCCAGCGCCAGGGCCACTGAAGCTTTCTTT.

This clone was detected only once. The V and J genes are TRBV6-5 and TRBJ1-1; D is uncertain. Deletions cut 0 bases from V and 0 bases from J, with 11 bases between. Germline loops: CDR1 MNHEY, CDR2 SVGAGI. The CDR3 is 16 amino acids. The CDR3 loop is CASSYSATTMNTEAFF. CDR3 DNA sequence: TGTGCCAGCAGTTACTCGGCAACAACCATGAACACTGAAGCTTTCTTT.

The rearrangement joins TRBV5-1 to TRBJ1-2, with D perhaps matching TRBD1 (6 bases). The V end lost 4 bases, the J end lost 3 bases, and 13 bases lay between the germline ends. The CDR3 is made up of 14 amino acids. Germline V lookup: CDR1 SGHRS, CDR2 YFSETQ. The CDR3 sequence: CASSPREGDYGYTF. CDR3 sequence (DNA): TGCGCCAGCAGCCCCCGGGAGGGGGACTATGGCTACACCTTC.

V is TRBV7-8 and J is TRBJ2-1; D gene uncertain. This CDR3 has 10 amino acids. Per germline, CDR1 SGHVS and CDR2 FQNEAQ. With 7 bases removed from V and 4 bases from J, the gap between germline ends came to 2 bases. CDR3 DNA: TGTGCCAGCACGTACAATGAGCAGTTCTTC. The encoded protein is CASTYNEQFF.

This clone appeared a single time. The rearrangement joins TRBV19 to TRBJ1-5, with TRBD1 identical over 7 bases. The CDR3 length is 17 residues. With 4 bases clipped from V and 0 bases from J, the junction kept 9 bases outside the gene matches. Germline V CDR1 and CDR2: LNHDA, SQIVND (reference sequence). The CDR3 region is CASSTQQQGISNQPQHF. In DNA form, the CDR3 reads TGTGCCAGTAGTACCCAGCAACAGGGGATTAGCAATCAGCCCCAGCATTTT. The full variable domain, with the rest looked up from reference TRBV19 and TRBJ1-5, is DGGITQSPKYLFRKEGQNVTLSCEQNLNHDAMYWYRQDPGQGLRLIYYSQIVNDFQKGDIAEGYSVSREKKESFPLTVTSAQKNPTAFYLCASSTQQQGISNQPQHFGDGTRLSIL.

The genes are TRBV12-3 or TRBV12-4 and TRBJ2-3; D is unresolved. The V gene lost 3 bases and the J gene lost 6 bases, with 10 bases spanning the gap. CDR3 length equals 13 residues. The CDR3 sequence is CASSFMSADTQYF. For the CDR3, the DNA is TGTGCCAGCAGTTTTATGTCCGCGGATACGCAGTATTTT.

The V call is TRBV2, the J call TRBJ1-2; TRBD1 aligns across 8 bases. The CDR3 spans 15 residues. Germline-derived CDR1 and CDR2 are SNHLY and FYNNEI. Unmatched junction bases numbered 10, after V lost 6 bases and J lost 4 bases. The CDR3 loop is CASSPPDREGYGYTF. DNA for the CDR3: TGTGCCAGCAGCCCTCCGGACAGGGAAGGCTATGGCTACACCTTC.

The chain uses TRBV19 and TRBJ1-1; weak D call: TRBD1 (5 bases). The CDR3 sequence is 15 residues long. V shed 7 bases and J shed 1 base, with 16 bases lying between them. The germline gives CDR1 LNHDA, CDR2 SQIVND (reference sequence). The CDR3 DNA is TGTGCCAGTAATTCCCCGGGGGAGGCGAACACTGAAGCTTTCTTT. Protein: CASNSPGEANTEAFF.

This clone was observed a few times. V gene TRBV30 combines with J gene TRBJ2-5; 10 bases align to TRBD2. J was trimmed by 5 bases and V by 0 bases; bases with no gene match: 3. The CDR3 extends over 14 amino acids. The germline CDR1 and CDR2 sequences are GTSNPN and SVGIG (reference sequence). The CDR3 here is CAWSVLAGKETQYF. DNA for the CDR3: TGTGCCTGGAGTGTACTAGCGGGGAAGGAGACCCAGTACTTC.

This clone was found once. The chain joins TRBV3-1 (or the pseudogene TRBV3-2) to TRBJ1-1; D uncertain. V lost 1 base and J lost 3, with 9 bases in between. Germline V CDR1 and CDR2: LGHDT, YNNKEL (reference sequence). The CDR3 length is 14 residues. The CDR3 sequence is CASSQVSGDTEAFF. The CDR3 nucleotides read TGTGCCAGCAGCCAAGTTTCAGGCGACACTGAAGCTTTCTTT.

This clone is a singleton in its sample. The V call is TRBV3-1 (or the pseudogene TRBV3-2), the J call TRBJ1-1, with D unresolved. Deletions cut 2 bases from V and 10 bases from J, with 11 bases between. The CDR3 sequence is 12 residues long. Looked up from germline, CDR1 is LGHDT and CDR2 is YNNKEL (reference sequence). The CDR3 spells CASSQPPQSAFF. CDR3 nucleotide sequence: TGTGCCAGCAGCCAACCTCCGCAGTCAGCTTTCTTT.

The V call is TRBV5-5, the J call TRBJ1-1; tentatively, D is TRBD1 (5 bases). In germline, CDR1 is SGHKS, CDR2 YYEKEE (reference sequence). Trimming left V 4 bases short and J 3 bases short, with 16 bases between. There are 15 residues in the CDR3. The CDR3 DNA reads as TGTGCCAGCAGCCCGTGGGGGGGAAGGGACACTGAAGCTTTCTTT. Its translation: CASSPWGGRDTEAFF. The variable domain in full, with the rest retrieved from reference TRBV5-5 and TRBJ1-1, is DAGVTQSPTHLIKTRGQQVTLRCSPISGHKSVSWYQQVLGQGPQFIFQYYEKEERGRGNFPDRFSARQFPNYSSELNVNALLLGDSALYLCASSPWGGRDTEAFFGQGTRLTVV.